What follows are 15 T cell receptor beta chains derived from one specimen sequenced in a study of tumor-infiltrating lymphocytes in primary liver carcinoma. The input was roughly 0.5 ug total RNA; TCR beta cDNA was made from it with a constant-region primer. Libraries covering TCR beta were generated through three nested multiplex PCR rounds (using a slightly modified ARM-PCR). It was with TRBV1-TRBV30 forward primers and a C-beta reverse primer that the first two PCR rounds were run, at approximately 9 cycles each. TCRdb reprocessed the multiplex PCR reads via MiXCR and lists one record per CDR3 protein. The data contain 80,000 or so distinct CDR3 sequences, 69% of them seen just once; the ten biggest clones take up 26%. The approximately 20-31 mg bulk tissue piece was not sorted before simultaneous RNA and DNA extraction. The sequenced material came from tumor-adjacent normal liver tissue. The receptors were gathered from a man aged 40-55 years with primary liver carcinoma and hepatitis B virus infection.

Details on this clonotype: Given the absence of the conserved phenylalanine or tryptophan at the CDR3 end, a read error is likely. The genes are TRBV12-3 or TRBV12-4 and TRBJ2-3; a possible D gene is TRBD1 (6 bases). The CDR3 is 10 amino acids. CDR3 loop: CVSGQDTQYL. The CDR3 DNA reads TGTGTCAGCGGACAGGATACGCAGTATTTA.

This clonotype was picked up a small number of times. A read error may produce the germline difference seen at one junction end. The V call is TRBV4-3, the J call TRBJ2-3, with TRBD2 as a possible D gene (6 bases). Per the germline V gene, CDR1 is LGHNA and CDR2 is YSLEER. The CDR3 has 17 amino acids. The CDR3 DNA is TGCGACAGCAACCAAGACGAGGGGTCGGGAGACCGAGATACGCAGTATTTT. Amino acids: CDSNQDEGSGDRDTQYF.

Comments on this clonotype: One end of the junction does not line up with germline, which may come from a read error. The chain uses TRBV11-2 and TRBJ2-4; TRBD1 is a possible D gene (5 bases). The CDR3 has 18 amino acids. Germline V gene data show CDR1 as SGHAT and CDR2 as FQNNGV. The CDR3 DNA sequence: TGTGCCAACAGCCCAACTGGGGCTTCCACGGTGGTCAAAAACATTCAGTATTTC. It yields the protein CANSPTGASTVVKNIQYF.

The rearrangement joins TRBV6-1 to TRBJ2-7, with 7 bases fitting TRBD2. The CDR3 runs 14 residues. Per germline, CDR1 MNHNS and CDR2 SASEGT. Losses at the gene ends were 10 bases for V and 5 bases for J; bases not matched to a gene: 14. Written as DNA, the CDR3 is TGTGCCAACAATCAGGCGGGAGTTGTGCACGAGCAGTACTTC. Protein: CANNQAGVVHEQYF.

For this clonotype: The junction shows a germline mismatch at one end, possibly a read error. The chain is built from TRBV5-1 and TRBJ2-3, with D possibly being TRBD2 (5 bases). Germline V lookup: CDR1 SGHRS, CDR2 YFSETQ. CDR3 length: 16 residues. The CDR3 is CASSLGSRGVPDTHYF. CDR3 bases: TGCGCCAGCAGCTTGGGCTCACGGGGAGTTCCAGATACGCATTATTTT.

This clonotype turned up a few times. DNA for the CDR3: TGCAGTGTCGGGCGGGTATCGACCTACGAGCAGTACTTC. It specifies CSVGRVSTYEQYF. This chain connects TRBV29-1 to TRBJ2-7, with D possibly matching TRBD2 (5 bases). CDR1 SQVTM and CDR2 ANQGSEA come from the germline V gene. The CDR3 spans 13 residues.

With respect to this clonotype: One end of the junction fails to match germline, which may point to a read error. The chain links TRBV7-2 to TRBJ1-5, with 11 bases lining up with TRBD1. Germline CDR1 reads SGHTA; CDR2 reads FQGNSA. The CDR3 has 16 amino acids. The CDR3: CATSLGPGQGGQPQHF. In nucleotides, the CDR3 is TGTGCCACCAGCTTAGGACCGGGACAGGGGGGTCAGCCCCAGCATTTT.

In regard to this clonotype: A read error may produce the germline difference seen at one junction end. This sequence joins TRBV4-2 and TRBJ2-2; TRBD1 might be the D (6 bases). The CDR3 covers 16 residues. Germline CDR1 is LGHNA and CDR2 is YNFKEQ. CDR3 in DNA: TGTACCAGCAGCCAGGATTTCGCTAGGGGGACCGGGGAGCTGTTTTTT. It translates to CTSSQDFARGTGELFF.

With respect to this clonotype: A read error is possible here, since a much larger clone lies one base away. In this CDR3 the conserved last residue, phenylalanine or tryptophan, is missing, so a read error is likely. The chain carries TRBV7-9 and TRBJ1-4, with 8 nucleotides matching TRBD1. Trimming took 5 bases from V and 6 from J; bases not matched to a gene: 5. CDR3 size: 14 residues. CDR1 is SEHNR, CDR2 FQNEAQ, per germline (reference sequence). The chain's CDR3 is CASSHDRGDEKLFL. CDR3 nucleotides: TGTGCCAGCAGCCACGACAGGGGTGATGAAAAACTGTTTCTT.

Details on this clonotype: One end of the junction does not line up with germline, which may come from a read error. The rearrangement uses TRBV11-2 and TRBJ2-6, with 7 positions matching TRBD1. Germline V gene data show CDR1 as SGHAT and CDR2 as FQNNGV. The CDR3 sequence is 16 residues long. In nucleotides, the CDR3 is TGTTCCAGCAGCTTGACAGGGAGAATTGGGGCCAACGTCCTGACTTTC. Its protein is CSSSLTGRIGANVLTF.

The chain recombines TRBV29-1 with TRBJ2-7, with D tentatively TRBD2 (6 bases). The CDR3 is made up of 13 amino acids. CDR1 is SQVTM, CDR2 ANQGSEA, per germline. Trimming cost V 6 bases and J 6 bases, with 18 bases left between them. The CDR3 DNA sequence: TGCAGCGTAGGGATAGGGAGGTATAGCGAGCAGTACTTC. Protein: CSVGIGRYSEQYF.

Worth noting for this clonotype: Because the CDR3 is missing its conserved closing phenylalanine or tryptophan, this is likely a read error. This chain joins TRBV5-4 and TRBJ1-1, with D tentatively TRBD1 (6 bases). CDR3 length equals 15 residues. The V gene's germline CDR1 is SGHNT and CDR2 YYREEE (reference sequence). CDR3 in amino acids: CASGSGGYMNAEAFS. In DNA, the CDR3 is TGTGCCAGCGGATCGGGGGGCTACATGAACGCTGAAGCTTTCTCT.

This chain's CDR3 is CASISGLAGAAIGELFF. CDR3 nucleotides: TGTGCCAGCATTTCAGGACTAGCGGGAGCGGCCATCGGGGAGCTGTTTTTT. The gene calls are TRBV6-6 and TRBJ2-2, with 13 bases identical to TRBD2. Trimming took 7 bases from V and 7 from J; bases not matched to a gene: 12. CDR3 size: 17 residues. Germline V gives CDR1 MNHNY, CDR2 SVGAGI (reference sequence).

This clonotype was seen a handful of times. The V gene is TRBV12-3 or TRBV12-4, the J gene TRBJ1-1, with D possibly being TRBD1 (5 bases). V gave up 7 bases and J gave up 1 base, with 13 bases separating them. The CDR3 extends over 14 amino acids. CDR3: CASNSVDRNTEAFF. CDR3 bases: TGTGCCAGCAATTCGGTAGACAGGAACACTGAAGCTTTCTTT.

A note on this clonotype: Sequence at one end of the junction differs from germline and may be a read error. The V gene is TRBV6-6, the J gene TRBJ1-5; D gene unclear. From germline, CDR1 is MNHNY and CDR2 SVGAGI (reference sequence). This CDR3 spans 15 amino acids. CDR3 coding DNA: TGTGCCAGCCAAAGGACGGACTTTAGCACTCAGCCCCAGCATTTT. It translates to CASQRTDFSTQPQHF.